The TCR beta chain described here comes from a study of human T cells and chemical hapten exposure. Study-wide points: TCRs exceeding 1 in 1000 frequency stayed unchanged with DPC sensitization. Versus controls, expanded TCRs had significantly more large CDR3 similarity clusters.

This clonotype was seen a handful of times. Its antigen is not known. TCRdb recomputed calls from the RACE reads with MiXCR, one row per CDR3 protein. The table lists about 110,000 distinct CDR3 sequences, 11% of them singletons. Time point given: patch test 1, 2 weeks after DPC sensitization. Specified treatment: therapeutic diphenylcyclopropenone sensitization with weekly scalp DPC. It was unfractionated whole blood from which total RNA was extracted. The clonotype originates from a middle-aged woman with alopecia areata. Some clones in this sample may be carry-over from other donors' samples. The material was whole blood, obtained in connection with sensitization to the hapten diphenylcyclopropenone (DPC).

For the CDR3, the DNA is TGTGCCAGCAGCCCGGGGTGGGGAACAGGGGCTGAAGCTTTCTTT. Translated: CASSPGWGTGAEAFF. The chain couples TRBV7-9 to TRBJ1-1, with TRBD1 matching 7 bases. The germline V gene encodes CDR1 SEHNR and CDR2 FQNEAQ (reference sequence). After removal of 5 bases from V and 6 bases from J, the junction contained 12 bases not matched to a gene. The CDR3 spans 15 residues.